These 15 T cell receptor beta chains share one sample of origin, sequenced in a study of low-dose radiotherapy and immunotherapy resistance in tumors. Primers used for first-strand cDNA, a TRAV- and TRBV-specific set, covered both alpha and beta chains. Both a constant-region primer and a V-primer adapter served to amplify TCRs across about 20 PCR cycles. One entry per CDR3 protein, called by TCRdb with MiXCR from the reads. The sample consists of approximately 12,000 distinct CDR3 sequences, roughly 60% of them appearing once. These receptors all come from a human donor with advanced metastatic prostate, ovarian, gallbladder or colorectal cancer (not recorded which). This table probably holds off-target reads from a library built for another chain.

The gene calls are TRBV24-1 and TRBJ2-3, with TRBD2 identical over 9 bases. Per germline, CDR1 KGHDR and CDR2 SFDVKD. The CDR3 is 15 residues long. V lost 6 bases, J lost 5 bases, and 8 bases stayed unmatched. The CDR3: CATSYMARGGDTQYF. DNA for the CDR3: TGTGCCACCAGTTATATGGCGCGGGGGGGAGATACGCAGTATTTT.

V is TRBV4-2 and J is TRBJ2-1; TRBD2 agrees at 8 bases. The CDR3 is 16 residues long. Germline V gene data show CDR1 as LGHNA and CDR2 as YNFKEQ. Germline trimming cut 0 bases from V and 10 bases from J; bases unmatched to any gene: 11. Here the CDR3 reads CASSQDRGLVRSEQFF. The CDR3 coding sequence is TGTGCCAGCAGCCAAGATCGGGGACTAGTTCGCTCCGAGCAGTTCTTC.

This clonotype showed up just a few times. The gene calls are TRBV5-1 and TRBJ1-1, with TRBD1 matching over 7 bases. The V gene's germline CDR1 is SGHRS and CDR2 YFSETQ. The CDR3 extends over 14 amino acids. After removal of 4 bases from V and 4 bases from J, the junction contained 7 bases not matched to a gene. In DNA, the CDR3 is TGCGCCAGCAGCCGGGACAGCACGGGCACTGAAGCTTTCTTT. This encodes CASSRDSTGTEAFF.

The J gene is TRBJ2-3, the V gene TRBV29-1; 9 nucleotides match TRBD2. This CDR3 has 15 residues. J lost 3 bases, V lost 7 bases, and 11 bases had no gene match. Germline V lookup: CDR1 SQVTM, CDR2 ANQGSEA. CDR3 coding DNA: TGCAGCGCCACCATCGGGGCGGGAGGGACAGATACGCAGTATTTT. Its protein is CSATIGAGGTDTQYF.

The chain links TRBV5-1 to TRBJ1-4; no reliable D call. Germline V lookup: CDR1 SGHRS, CDR2 YFSETQ. The CDR3 consists of 14 residues. The V and J ends lost 1 base and 6 bases respectively, with 10 bases between them. Here the CDR3 reads CASSLSGGDEKLFF. In nucleotides, the CDR3 is TGCGCCAGCAGCTTGTCCGGCGGCGATGAAAAACTGTTTTTT. The whole variable domain, filled in from reference TRBV5-1 and TRBJ1-4, reads KAGVTQTPRYLIKTRGQQVTLSCSPISGHRSVSWYQQTPGQGLQFLFEYFSETQRNKGNFPGRFSGRQFSNSRSEMNVSTLELGDSALYLCASSLSGGDEKLFFGSGTQLSVL.

The V call is TRBV12-3 or TRBV12-4, the J call TRBJ1-2, with 7 nucleotides matching TRBD1. Trimming at V came to 6 bases and at J to 8 bases, leaving 15 bases not matched to a gene. This CDR3 has 15 amino acids. CDR3 protein: CASSRQGPSFRGYTF. The CDR3 nucleotides read TGTGCCAGCAGCCGACAGGGACCGTCGTTCAGAGGCTACACCTTC.

This chain uses TRBV6-2 or TRBV6-3 with TRBJ2-3, with unresolved D. From germline, CDR1 is MNHEY and CDR2 SVGEGT. Trimming removed 7 bases at V and 1 base at J, with 9 bases between. The CDR3 runs 13 residues. This CDR3 reads CASTGLGTDTQYF. DNA of the CDR3: TGTGCCAGCACCGGGTTAGGCACAGATACGCAGTATTTT.

This clonotype was observed a few times. The chain carries TRBV9 and TRBJ2-3, with TRBD2 matching over 8 bases. Germline CDR1 SGDLS, CDR2 YYNGEE. There are 16 residues in the CDR3. Trimming cost V 3 bases and J 4 bases; bases outside gene matches: 10. In nucleotides, the CDR3 is TGTGCCAGCAGCGCCCGCACTAGCGGCGCGGCAGATACGCAGTATTTT. Amino acids: CASSARTSGAADTQYF.

J is TRBJ1-5 and V is TRBV28; the match to TRBD1 covers 8 bases. V trimming: 7 bases; J trimming: 6 bases; junction bases outside the gene matches: 11. The CDR3 has 15 amino acids. The germline CDR1 and CDR2 sequences are MDHEN and SYDVKM. CDR3 loop: CASTLAGQGPQPQHF. CDR3 nucleotides: TGTGCCAGCACTCTGGCCGGACAGGGCCCTCAGCCCCAGCATTTT.

J is TRBJ1-2 and V is TRBV18; 11 bases agree with TRBD1. V dropped 6 bases and J dropped 6; count of bases not matched to a gene: 3. The CDR3 length is 13 residues. Looked up from germline, CDR1 is KGHSH and CDR2 is LQKENI. In nucleotides, the CDR3 is TGTGCCAGCTCGCTGGGACAGGGGGATGGCTACACCTTC. It codes for CASSLGQGDGYTF.

This clonotype was counted between two and nine times. The rearrangement uses TRBV14 and TRBJ2-3, with D possibly being TRBD1 (5 bases). V lost 3 bases, J lost 3 bases, and 16 bases lay in between. Germline V gene sequence: CDR1 SGHDN, CDR2 FVKESK. The CDR3 extends over 16 amino acids. CDR3 sequence reads: CASSHRQGLGTDTQYF. In DNA form, the CDR3 reads TGTGCCAGCAGCCACCGGCAGGGTCTGGGGACAGATACGCAGTATTTT.

This sequence joins TRBV7-6 and TRBJ2-3, with a tentative D call TRBD2 (7 bases). Trimming left V 4 bases short and J 8 bases short, with 19 bases between. The CDR3 contains 15 residues. From germline, CDR1 is SGHVS and CDR2 FNYEAQ. The CDR3 nucleotides are TGTGCCAGCAGCTCGGGGGCGGCGGGAGAAAGTACGCAGTATTTT. Translation: CASSSGAAGESTQYF.

The chain links TRBV21-1 to TRBJ2-3; the tabulated D call, TRBD1, remains unverified against the DNA. TRBV21-1 is given as a pseudogene. The CDR3 is 14 residues long. CDR3 sequence reads: CASSKSNRGDTQYF. CDR3 nucleotides: TGTGCCAGCAGCAAAAGCAACAGGGGCGATACGCAGTATTTT.

This clonotype appeared a few times. This chain links TRBV5-1 with TRBJ1-1; D ambiguous. Germline CDR1 is SGHRS and CDR2 is YFSETQ. The CDR3 consists of 13 residues. The V gene lost 2 bases and the J gene lost 1 base, with 6 bases spanning the gap. The CDR3 sequence is CASSFSENTEAFF. The CDR3 DNA is TGCGCCAGCAGCTTCTCTGAGAACACTGAAGCTTTCTTT.

Only one count was recorded for this clonotype. The chain combines TRBV6-2 or TRBV6-3 with TRBJ2-5; no reliable D call. CDR3 length: 13 residues. Germline V CDR1 and CDR2: MNHEY, SVGEGT. Trimming removed 7 bases from V and 2 bases from J, with 11 bases in between. In DNA, the CDR3 is TGTGCCAGCAATACGGACGTACAAGAGACCCAGTACTTC. This codes for CASNTDVQETQYF.